The 18 T cell receptor beta chains in this list originate from one sample, sequenced in a study of early T cells in non-severe SARS-CoV-2 infection. TCRdb reanalysed the 5' RACE reads using MiXCR and keeps one entry per CDR3 protein. The data contain tens of thousands of distinct CDR3 sequences, over 10% of them seen just once; the ten biggest clones take up less than 6%. The sequencing sample was made of whole blood. These receptors all come from an adult who was a healthcare worker with PCR-confirmed SARS-CoV-2 infection or an uninfected control (not recorded which).

The sample holds a few counts of this clonotype. The chain joins TRBV6-2 or TRBV6-3 to TRBJ1-5; D is ambiguous. The CDR3 consists of 12 residues. Germline V gives CDR1 MNHEY, CDR2 SVGEGT. V was trimmed by 6 bases and J by 7 bases, leaving 10 bases between them. For the CDR3, the DNA is TGTGCCAGCAGCGATCGTCCCCAGCCCCAGCATTTT. Residues: CASSDRPQPQHF.

The genes are TRBV10-3 and TRBJ2-1, with D possibly being TRBD2 (5 bases). Trimming shortened V by 6 bases and J by 4 bases, and 7 bases separated the two germline ends. The germline V gene encodes CDR1 ENHRY and CDR2 SYGVKD. The CDR3 consists of 12 residues. As DNA, the CDR3 is TGTGCCATCAGGGAGGAATACAATGAGCAGTTCTTC. Encoded protein: CAIREEYNEQFF.

The rearrangement joins TRBV20-1 to TRBJ2-1; TRBD2 matches 10 bases. The CDR3 spans 15 residues. Per germline, CDR1 DFQATT and CDR2 SNEGSKA (reference sequence). Trimming removed 5 bases from V and 5 bases from J; junction bases left unmatched: 9. The CDR3 loop is CSAPNGLAADNEQFF. The CDR3 DNA reads as TGCAGTGCTCCAAACGGACTAGCGGCGGACAATGAGCAGTTCTTC.

The chain couples TRBV5-1 to TRBJ1-6, with unresolved D. Germline values: CDR1 SGHRS, CDR2 YFSETQ. Between the trimmed V and J ends, which lost 0 bases and 7 bases, there was a span of 8 bases. This CDR3 region has 14 residues. As DNA, the CDR3 is TGCGCCAGCAGCTTGGGTAATGAAAATTCACCCCTCCACTTT. It specifies CASSLGNENSPLHF.

The genes are TRBV29-1 and TRBJ1-1; 11 bases map to TRBD1. Germline V gene lookup returns CDR1 SQVTM and CDR2 ANQGSEA. The CDR3 spans 13 residues. V lost 7 bases and J lost 4; bases outside the gene matches: 5. The CDR3 region has the DNA TGCAGCGCTAGGACAGGGGGCGGCACTGAAGCTTTCTTT. Translated: CSARTGGGTEAFF.

This clonotype was seen ten or more times. The chain employs TRBV7-2 and TRBJ1-2; D unclear. Germline lookup yields CDR1 SGHTA and CDR2 FQGNSA. The CDR3 has 13 amino acids. The germline V and J ends were trimmed by 3 bases and 8 bases, with 13 bases remaining between them. This chain's CDR3 is CASSLNRGGGYTF. The CDR3 DNA follows: TGTGCCAGCAGCTTGAACAGAGGAGGCGGCTACACCTTC.

There are many counts of this clonotype. This chain uses TRBV10-2 with TRBJ1-4, with D perhaps matching TRBD1 (5 bases). The CDR3 has 15 residues. Germline CDR1 WSHSY, CDR2 SAAADI. V was shortened by 7 bases and J by 6 bases, with 18 bases between the two germline ends. CDR3 coding DNA: TGCGCCAGCACGGGTACACGGGGGTTGGATGAAAAACTGTTTTTT. Its protein product is CASTGTRGLDEKLFF.

This clonotype was seen repeatedly, ten times or more. CDR3 loop: CASSPEGARTGELFF. In nucleotides, the CDR3 is TGTGCCAGCTCACCAGAGGGGGCGCGCACCGGGGAGCTGTTTTTT. The chain recombines TRBV18 with TRBJ2-2; the match to TRBD1 covers 7 bases. The V segment lost 2 bases and the J segment 4 bases; nucleotides outside the gene matches: 4. From germline, CDR1 is KGHSH and CDR2 LQKENI. The CDR3 length is 15 residues.

This clonotype was found many times. The chain links TRBV12-5 to TRBJ1-6; D is unclear. This CDR3 contains 13 residues. The V end lost 6 bases, the J end lost 7 bases, and 10 bases lay between the germline ends. The germline CDR1 and CDR2 sequences are LGHNT and FRNRAP. CDR3 loop: CASGGRENSPLHF. CDR3 DNA: TGTGCTAGTGGCGGAAGGGAAAATTCACCCCTCCACTTT.

In this sample, this clonotype turned up many times. This sequence joins TRBV5-1 and TRBJ2-7; 13 bases align to TRBD2. This CDR3 has 18 amino acids. Unmatched junction bases numbered 11, after V lost 0 bases and J lost 5 bases. Germline CDR1 and CDR2: SGHRS and YFSETQ. Here the CDR3 DNA reads TGCGCCAGCAGCTTGGAACCAGGAGCCGGGACTAGCGGGGACGAGCAGTACTTC. Translation gives CASSLEPGAGTSGDEQYF.

The sample holds many counts of this clonotype. J is TRBJ2-1 and V is TRBV20-1, with 10 positions matching TRBD1. V lost 2 bases and J lost 7; bases outside the gene matches: 11. This CDR3 is built from 16 residues. Germline V gene data show CDR1 as DFQATT and CDR2 as SNEGSKA (reference sequence). The CDR3 coding sequence is TGCAGTGCTAGACCTTACGACAGGGGGCTTTGGAATGAGCAGTTCTTC. This encodes CSARPYDRGLWNEQFF.

This clonotype was detected many times. The rearrangement links TRBV7-2 to TRBJ2-6; no definite D call. V was pared by 2 bases and J by 0 bases, with 11 bases between. The CDR3 covers 17 residues. Germline V CDR1 and CDR2: SGHTA, FQGNSA. The CDR3 bases are TGTGCCAGCAGCTTAACCACCGCCCTCTCTGGGGCCAACGTCCTGACTTTC. Protein: CASSLTTALSGANVLTF.

This clonotype was seen only a few times. CDR3: CASRPRAGIYSGANVLTF. The CDR3 DNA reads as TGTGCCAGTAGGCCCCGTGCGGGGATCTACTCTGGGGCCAACGTCCTGACTTTC. The chain joins TRBV19 to TRBJ2-6, with a weak D call TRBD2 (6 bases). CDR3 length: 18 residues. Trimming left V 6 bases short and J 0 bases short, with 18 bases between. CDR1 LNHDA and CDR2 SQIVND come from the germline V gene (reference sequence).

The chain has TRBV11-3 and TRBJ1-1, with 8 nucleotides matching TRBD1. This CDR3 has 13 residues. The germline gives CDR1 SGHNT, CDR2 YENEEA. V was pared by 5 bases and J by 4 bases, with 3 bases of the junction left unmatched. The CDR3 nucleotides read TGTGCCAGCAGCCCCGGACAGGGCACTGAAGCTTTCTTT. This translates into CASSPGQGTEAFF.

In this sample, this clonotype turned up many times. The chain links TRBV11-2 to TRBJ2-5, with TRBD2 identical over 11 bases. V shed 4 bases, J shed 5 bases, and the junction held 6 bases outside the gene matches. The CDR3 covers 15 residues. Germline V lookup: CDR1 SGHAT, CDR2 FQNNGV. CDR3 sequence: CASSYPLAGVETQYF. The DNA for the CDR3 is TGTGCCAGCAGCTACCCACTAGCGGGGGTTGAGACCCAGTACTTC.

This clonotype was found a few times. The chain combines TRBV9 with TRBJ1-6; D possibly corresponds to TRBD1 (5 bases). Germline V gene lookup returns CDR1 SGDLS and CDR2 YYNGEE. V was shortened by 4 bases and J by 0 bases, with 14 bases between the two germline ends. The CDR3 consists of 17 residues. The DNA of the CDR3 is TGTGCCAGCAGCCCTTCGCAGGGAAGCTCCTATAATTCACCCCTCCACTTT. Translated: CASSPSQGSSYNSPLHF. The full variable domain, completed using reference TRBV9 and TRBJ1-6, is DSGVTQTPKHLITATGQRVTLRCSPRSGDLSVYWYQQSLDQGLQFLIQYYNGEERAKGNILERFSAQQFPDLHSELNLSSLELGDSALYFCASSPSQGSSYNSPLHFGNGTRLTVT.

This clonotype showed up just a few times. The chain joins TRBV12-5 to TRBJ2-5; 7 positions match TRBD1. J gave up 4 bases and V 6 bases, and 5 bases lay outside the gene matches. This CDR3 comprises 13 residues. Germline values: CDR1 LGHNT, CDR2 FRNRAP. The CDR3 reads CASGHRGAETQYF. DNA for the CDR3: TGTGCTAGTGGCCACAGGGGAGCAGAGACCCAGTACTTC.

This clonotype has just a few counts. The chain has TRBV7-9 and TRBJ2-2; possibly TRBD2 for D (5 bases). The CDR3 sequence is 14 residues long. V was pared by 5 bases and J by 3 bases, with 10 bases between. In germline, CDR1 is SEHNR, CDR2 FQNEAQ (reference sequence). The CDR3 DNA sequence: TGTGCCAGCAGCGAACGGGGATACACCGGGGAGCTGTTTTTT. Encoded protein: CASSERGYTGELFF.